These T cell receptor beta chains were read from a single sample in a study of cytomegalovirus exposure and HLA in healthy donors. The data were produced by immunoSEQ multiplex PCR, yet TCRdb's version contains in-frame clones alone and is incomplete. This sample has just under 95,000 clones; 60% to 80% occur once, and the top ten carry under 7.5%. The sample comprised PBMCs. The receptor set was obtained from a middle-aged man in good health and CMV-seropositive. Both conserved end residues are part of each CDR3. D genes are given only for firm matches. The size field is filled for only some rows; it gives once, few, many or a size class.

CDR3 length	clone size	J gene	V gene	D gene	CDR3 protein	CDR3 DNA
18	NA	TRBJ2-5	TRBV7-3	NA	CASSLSGLSGSMGETQYF	TGTGCCAGCAGCTTAAGCGGCCTTAGCGGAAGCATGGGGGAGACCCAGTACTTC
14	NA	TRBJ2-4	TRBV28	TRBD2	CASIERGSKNIQYF	TGTGCCAGCATTGAGCGGGGTAGCAAAAACATTCAGTACTTC
15	few	TRBJ1-3	TRBV4-3	NA	CASSQESGAGNTIYF	TGCGCCAGCAGCCAAGAATCGGGGGCTGGAAACACCATATATTTT
12	NA	TRBJ2-5	TRBV28	NA	CASSLPGETQYF	TGTGCCAGCAGTTTACCGGGAGAGACCCAGTACTTC
15	NA	TRBJ2-7	TRBV4-3	NA	CASSQDRGNTYEQYF	TGCGCCAGCAGCCAAGACCGCGGGAATACGTACGAGCAGTACTTC
13	NA	TRBJ2-7	TRBV28	NA	CASSLTDGYEQYF	TGTGCCAGCAGTTTAACAGACGGCTACGAGCAGTACTTC
14	NA	TRBJ1-2	TRBV5-1	NA	CASSLAGDIRGYTF	TGCGCCAGCAGCTTGGCCGGGGACATTCGCGGCTACACCTTC
12	NA	TRBJ1-5	TRBV7-8	NA	CASSLVGQPQHF	TGTGCCAGCAGCTTAGTCGGGCAGCCCCAGCATTTT
13	NA	TRBJ1-2	TRBV6-1	NA	CASSDPGHPRYTF	TGTGCCAGCAGTGACCCGGGACACCCAAGGTACACCTTC
15	few	TRBJ1-4	TRBV9	NA	CASSVLAATNEKLFF	TGTGCCAGCAGCGTCTTAGCCGCAACTAATGAAAAACTGTTTTTT
12	NA	TRBJ2-7	TRBV19	TRBD1	CASSRDSYEQYF	TGTGCCAGTAGCCGGGACAGCTACGAGCAGTACTTC
14	NA	TRBJ2-7	TRBV4-1	NA	CASSQEPQAYEQYF	TGCGCCAGCAGCCAAGAGCCGCAGGCCTACGAGCAGTACTTC
12	NA	TRBJ2-1	TRBV25-1	TRBD1	CASRTGGDEQFF	TGTGCCAGCAGGACAGGGGGCGATGAGCAGTTCTTC
17	NA	TRBJ2-1	TRBV5-6	TRBD1	CASSSILAGTEINEQFF	TGTGCCAGCAGCTCCATCCTCGCCGGGACAGAGATAAATGAGCAGTTCTTC
13	NA	TRBJ1-2	TRBV27	NA	CASWGPSGFESTF	TGTGCCAGTTGGGGCCCCTCCGGGTTTGAGAGCACCTTC
15	NA	TRBJ1-4	TRBV30	TRBD1	CAWSKWDRDNEKLFF	TGTGCCTGGAGTAAATGGGACAGGGATAATGAAAAACTGTTTTTT
15	once	TRBJ2-1	TRBV19	NA	CASRRAGWWDNEQFF	TGTGCCAGTAGAAGGGCAGGGTGGTGGGACAATGAGCAGTTCTTC
12	NA	TRBJ2-3	TRBV11-3	NA	CASSLDLDTQYF	TGTGCCAGCAGCCTGGACTTGGATACGCAGTATTTT
14	NA	TRBJ2-3	TRBV18	NA	CASSLSAAGNTQYF	TGTGCCAGCTCCCTCTCCGCGGCGGGGAACACGCAGTATTTT
11	NA	TRBJ1-2	TRBV29-1	NA	CSAGPGEGYPF	TGCAGCGCAGGGCCAGGGGAGGGCTACCCCTTC
15	medium-sized	TRBJ1-5	TRBV27	TRBD1	CASSQSTGVVQPQHF	TGTGCCAGCAGCCAATCTACAGGGGTTGTTCAGCCCCAGCATTTT
16	NA	TRBJ1-2	TRBV27	NA	CASSLISQGLSYGYTF	TGTGCCAGCAGTTTAATCTCCCAGGGGCTCAGCTATGGCTACACCTTC
17	once	TRBJ1-6	TRBV2	NA	CASSGGAGSSYNSPLHF	TGTGCCAGCAGTGGCGGCGCTGGCAGCTCCTATAATTCACCCCTCCACTTT
15	NA	TRBJ1-2	TRBV7-2	NA	CASSLALTEIYGYTF	TGTGCCAGCAGCTTAGCGTTGACGGAGATCTATGGCTACACCTTC
18	NA	TRBJ1-3	TRBV5-8	NA	CASSFFQMGYSSGNTIYF	TGTGCCAGCAGCTTCTTCCAAATGGGCTATTCCTCTGGAAACACCATATATTTT
14	NA	TRBJ1-2	TRBV27	NA	CASSLTTSNYGYTF	TGTGCCAGCAGTTTAACTACAAGCAACTATGGCTACACCTTC
13	few	TRBJ2-3	TRBV7-6	NA	CATSGTLAKTQYF	TGTGCCACATCGGGGACTCTTGCTAAGACGCAGTATTTT
15	NA	TRBJ1-2	TRBV13	TRBD1	CASSRGGSAGYGYTF	TGTGCCAGCAGCCGAGGGGGCAGTGCGGGGTATGGCTACACCTTC
18	NA	TRBJ2-5	TRBV13	TRBD2	CASSFGLAGGKYQETQYF	TGTGCCAGCAGCTTCGGACTAGCGGGGGGAAAGTACCAAGAGACCCAGTACTTC
15	NA	TRBJ1-1	TRBV30	NA	CAWSVGRGRDTEAFF	TGTGCCTGGAGTGTAGGTCGGGGTCGGGACACTGAAGCTTTCTTT
12	few	TRBJ2-3	TRBV7-2	NA	CASSPYVDTQYF	TGTGCCAGCAGCCCCTACGTAGATACGCAGTATTTT
16	NA	TRBJ2-3	TRBV28	TRBD2	CASSLSGGPIGDTQYF	TGTGCCAGCAGTCTTAGCGGGGGCCCCATCGGAGATACGCAGTATTTT
15	NA	TRBJ1-1	TRBV4-2	NA	CASSLMGRENTEAFF	TGTGCCAGCAGCCTTATGGGCAGGGAGAACACTGAAGCTTTCTTT
15	NA	TRBJ2-1	TRBV30	TRBD2	CAWSGLAGSYNEQFF	TGTGCCTGGAGTGGGCTAGCGGGCTCCTACAATGAGCAGTTCTTC
15	NA	TRBJ2-7	TRBV29-1	NA	CSVELEQGISYEQYF	TGCAGCGTTGAATTAGAACAGGGCATATCCTACGAGCAGTACTTC
16	NA	TRBJ2-2	TRBV7-2	TRBD2	CASSSLAGAGTGELFF	TGTGCCAGCAGCTCACTAGCGGGTGCGGGGACCGGGGAGCTGTTTTTT
13	NA	TRBJ2-1	TRBV6-5	TRBD1	CASRDRGLDEQFF	TGTGCCAGCAGGGACAGGGGGCTCGATGAGCAGTTCTTC
15	NA	TRBJ2-1	TRBV27	TRBD2	CASSPGVAGVNEQFF	TGTGCCAGCAGTCCCGGGGTAGCGGGGGTCAATGAGCAGTTCTTC
14	few	TRBJ2-1	TRBV11-3	NA	CASSLDSAYNEQFF	TGTGCCAGCAGCTTAGATAGCGCCTACAATGAGCAGTTCTTC
11	NA	TRBJ2-2	TRBV29-1	NA	CSVWSPGELFF	TGCAGCGTTTGGAGCCCCGGGGAGCTGTTTTTT
13	once	TRBJ1-6	TRBV6-5	TRBD1	CASSGQENSPLHF	TGTGCCAGCAGCGGACAGGAGAATTCACCCCTCCACTTT
16	NA	TRBJ2-7	TRBV6-9	NA	CASSYPPPRVNYEQYF	TGTGCCAGCAGTTATCCACCCCCCCGGGTAAATTACGAGCAGTACTTC
14	NA	TRBJ2-6	TRBV19	NA	CASLTRSGANVLTF	TGTGCCAGCCTAACCCGCTCTGGGGCCAACGTCCTGACTTTC
18	NA	TRBJ2-6	TRBV10-1	TRBD1	CASSAQDRALSGANVLTF	TGCGCCAGCAGTGCCCAGGACAGGGCCCTCTCTGGGGCCAACGTCCTGACTTTC
16	NA	TRBJ1-4	TRBV7-9	NA	CASSPLGTTINEKLFF	TGTGCCAGCAGCCCCCTCGGGACAACTATTAATGAAAAACTGTTTTTT
15	NA	TRBJ1-4	TRBV7-2	NA	CASSLARGTNEKLFF	TGTGCCAGCAGCTTAGCGCGGGGAACTAATGAAAAACTGTTTTTT
14	few	TRBJ1-2	TRBV6-5	NA	CASSYDAPGDGYTF	TGTGCCAGCAGTTACGACGCTCCGGGGGACGGCTACACCTTC
15	NA	TRBJ2-7	TRBV5-1	TRBD1	CASSLGTGGSYEQYF	TGCGCCAGCAGCTTGGGGACAGGGGGCTCCTACGAGCAGTACTTC
12	NA	TRBJ2-1	TRBV11-2	TRBD1	CASSEQGVGQFF	TGTGCCAGCAGCGAACAGGGGGTCGGGCAGTTCTTC